Following are 25 T cell receptor beta chains from one sample sequenced in a study of blood T cell repertoires in COVID-19. Profiling relied on immunoSEQ multiplex PCR, and the TCRdb table lists in-frame clones only, not all of them. The profile covers 20,000 to 25,000 clones, with about 83% appearing a single time and more than 40% taken by the ten largest. The sequenced sample consisted of peripheral blood. Receptors originate from a man aged 65-85 years with acute or convalescent COVID-19.

The V and J genes are TRBV12-3 or TRBV12-4 and TRBJ1-2, with D unclear. Between the trimmed V and J ends, which lost 3 bases and 5 bases, there was a span of 7 bases. The CDR3 sequence is 12 residues long. The CDR3 DNA reads as TGTGCCAGCAGTTTTACGGGGTATGGCTACACCTTC. This codes for CASSFTGYGYTF.

The CDR3 nucleotides read TGTGCCAGCAGGCGGCTAGGACTGAATAGCAATGAGCAGTTCTTC. Translated, it gives CASRRLGLNSNEQFF. This chain joins TRBV6-5 and TRBJ2-1, with D tentatively TRBD2 (5 bases). CDR3 length: 15 amino acids. Germline V gene data show CDR1 as MNHEY and CDR2 as SVGAGI. V was trimmed by 6 bases and J by 6 bases, leaving 18 bases between them.

In its sample, this clone was seen a few times. The chain's CDR3 is CASSRDRDTEAFF. Here the CDR3 DNA reads TGCGCCAGCAGTAGGGACAGGGACACTGAAGCTTTCTTT. The chain recombines TRBV5-1 with TRBJ1-1; 9 bases align to TRBD1. Losses at the gene ends were 5 bases for V and 3 bases for J; bases not matched to a gene: 2. The CDR3 has 13 residues. Germline loops: CDR1 SGHRS, CDR2 YFSETQ. Full variable domain (outside the CDR3, taken from reference TRBV5-1 and TRBJ1-1): KAGVTQTPRYLIKTRGQQVTLSCSPISGHRSVSWYQQTPGQGLQFLFEYFSETQRNKGNFPGRFSGRQFSNSRSEMNVSTLELGDSALYLCASSRDRDTEAFFGQGTRLTVV.

The V call is TRBV6-5, the J call TRBJ1-1; no clear D. CDR1 and CDR2 (germline): MNHEY, SVGAGI. V was trimmed by 0 bases and J by 5 bases, leaving 10 bases between them. There are 14 residues in the CDR3. The CDR3 bases are TGTGCCAGCAGTTACTCTCCGGGGAGGACTGAAGCTTTCTTT. Amino acids: CASSYSPGRTEAFF.

The gene calls are TRBV4-3 and TRBJ2-7; TRBD2 aligns across 13 bases. J gave up 3 bases and V 4 bases, and 12 bases lay outside the gene matches. Looked up from germline, CDR1 is LGHNA and CDR2 is YSLEER. The CDR3 sequence is 18 residues long. CDR3 in amino acids: CASSPGTSGATPFYEQYF. In DNA, the CDR3 is TGCGCCAGCAGCCCAGGGACTAGCGGGGCTACACCGTTCTACGAGCAGTACTTC.

The gene calls are TRBV5-1 and TRBJ1-6; 9 bases are a match to TRBD1. The CDR3 loop spans 14 amino acids. With V trimmed by 3 bases and J by 7 bases, 2 bases remained unmatched. CDR1 and CDR2 from the germline V gene are SGHRS and YFSETQ. CDR3 DNA: TGCGCCAGCAGCTCGGACAGGGGAAATTCACCCCTCCACTTT. This codes for CASSSDRGNSPLHF.

The J gene is TRBJ2-2, the V gene TRBV6-1; TRBD2 aligns across 16 bases. Germline lookup yields CDR1 MNHNS and CDR2 SASEGT. The length of the CDR3 is 19 residues. After removal of 3 bases from V and 4 bases from J, the junction contained 8 bases not matched to a gene. The DNA for the CDR3 is TGTGCCAGCAGTGATCTGGGACTAGCGGGAGGGGGGATCACCGGGGAGCTGTTTTTT. Its translation is CASSDLGLAGGGITGELFF.

V and J are TRBV18 and TRBJ2-7; TRBD1 matches at 8 bases. Germline CDR1 is KGHSH and CDR2 is LQKENI. This CDR3 region has 14 residues. Losses at the gene ends were 4 bases for V and 3 bases for J; bases not matched to a gene: 5. The CDR3 nucleotides are TGTGCCAGCTCACAAGGACAGGGCCTCTACGAGCAGTACTTC. Its translation: CASSQGQGLYEQYF.

The CDR3 sequence: CASSIPPGNVNQPQHF. DNA of the CDR3: TGTGCCAGTAGTATACCGCCAGGGAACGTCAATCAGCCCCAGCATTTT. The chain employs TRBV19 and TRBJ1-5, with D possibly matching TRBD1 (5 bases). Germline CDR1 LNHDA, CDR2 SQIVND (reference sequence). V shed 2 bases and J shed 3 bases, with 14 bases lying between them. This CDR3 spans 16 amino acids. The full variable domain, completed using reference TRBV19 and TRBJ1-5, is DGGITQSPKYLFRKEGQNVTLSCEQNLNHDAMYWYRQDPGQGLRLIYYSQIVNDFQKGDIAEGYSVSREKKESFPLTVTSAQKNPTAFYLCASSIPPGNVNQPQHFGDGTRLSIL.

The chain couples TRBV7-2 to TRBJ1-2, with TRBD1 identical over 8 bases. CDR3 size: 14 residues. V lost 5 bases and J lost 3; bases outside the gene matches: 5. Germline V CDR1 and CDR2: SGHTA, FQGNSA. The chain's CDR3 is CASSAGQGHYGYTF. The CDR3 region has the DNA TGTGCCAGCAGCGCCGGACAGGGCCACTATGGCTACACCTTC.

The chain employs TRBV7-9 and TRBJ2-2, with 8 positions matching TRBD1. The CDR3 has 15 residues. V lost 4 bases, J lost 0 bases, and 1 base stayed unmatched. Germline CDR1 reads SEHNR; CDR2 reads FQNEAQ (reference sequence). The CDR3 nucleotides read TGTGCCAGCAGCTCACAGGGGGCGAACACCGGGGAGCTGTTTTTT. Encoded protein: CASSSQGANTGELFF.

The chain uses TRBV5-4 and TRBJ2-5; 7 bases map to TRBD2. The CDR3 consists of 16 residues. CDR1 SGHNT and CDR2 YYREEE come from the germline V gene (reference sequence). J lost 1 base, V lost 4 bases, and 10 bases had no gene match. The CDR3 sequence: CASSQRGPGVQETQYF. DNA of the CDR3: TGTGCCAGCAGCCAGCGGGGCCCCGGGGTCCAAGAGACCCAGTACTTC.

V and J are TRBV5-5 and TRBJ2-6, with a weak D call TRBD2 (5 bases). The CDR3 is 15 residues long. Trimming left V 5 bases short and J 4 bases short, with 13 bases between. Germline CDR1 SGHKS, CDR2 YYEKEE (reference sequence). CDR3 coding DNA: TGTGCCAGCAGTTACCAGGCGGGCGGGGCCAACGTCCTGACTTTC. This encodes CASSYQAGGANVLTF.

The chain uses TRBV18 and TRBJ1-1, with a weak D call TRBD1 (5 bases). Germline-derived CDR1 and CDR2 are KGHSH and LQKENI. Between the trimmed V and J ends, which lost 1 base and 4 bases, there was a span of 16 bases. The CDR3 consists of 16 residues. The CDR3 DNA reads TGTGCCAGCTCACCACTGGGTCCAGGGATCATCACTGAAGCTTTCTTT. Translating it yields CASSPLGPGIITEAFF.

The gene calls are TRBV27 and TRBJ2-7; TRBD1 matches at 8 bases. J lost 5 bases, V lost 4 bases, and 10 bases had no gene match. The V gene's germline CDR1 is MNHEY and CDR2 SMNVEV (reference sequence). The CDR3 is 15 residues long. CDR3 coding DNA: TGTGCCAGCAGTTATTCAGGGGGCGGAAAAAACGAGCAGTACTTC. Encoded protein: CASSYSGGGKNEQYF.

The rearrangement uses TRBV14 and TRBJ2-1, with 10 nucleotides matching TRBD2. The germline gives CDR1 SGHDN, CDR2 FVKESK. This CDR3 has 15 residues. V lost 2 bases and J lost 6; bases outside the gene matches: 4. CDR3 sequence (DNA): TGTGCCAGCAGCCAATCAGGACTAGCGGTCAATGAGCAGTTCTTC. This codes for CASSQSGLAVNEQFF.

The chain recombines TRBV6-5 with TRBJ1-2, with D possibly matching TRBD1 (5 bases). CDR3 length: 13 residues. Looked up from germline, CDR1 is MNHEY and CDR2 is SVGAGI. Trimming shortened V by 8 bases and J by 2 bases, and 12 bases separated the two germline ends. This CDR3 reads CASVQGVNYGYTF. The CDR3 DNA is TGTGCCAGCGTCCAAGGGGTCAACTATGGCTACACCTTC.

This chain uses TRBV23-1 with TRBJ2-7; possibly TRBD1 for D (6 bases). TRBV23-1 falls under the ORF class, with uncertain function. The CDR3 covers 15 residues. V was trimmed by 4 bases and J by 2 bases, leaving 15 bases between them. CDR3 region: CASSRGQGKPYEQYF. CDR3 bases: TGCGCCAGCAGTCGGGGGCAGGGGAAGCCCTACGAGCAGTACTTC.

The chain is built from TRBV6-5 and TRBJ1-5; D gene unclear. CDR3 size: 13 residues. Germline V gene lookup returns CDR1 MNHEY and CDR2 SVGAGI. Trimming pared 6 bases from V and 8 bases from J, leaving 14 bases between. The chain's CDR3 is CASSPLEGEPQHF. CDR3 DNA: TGTGCCAGCAGCCCCCTCGAGGGTGAGCCCCAGCATTTT.

By share, this clone counts as medium-sized. The chain employs TRBV6-2 or TRBV6-3 and TRBJ2-1, with 8 positions matching TRBD2. V lost 6 bases, J lost 10 bases, and 11 bases stayed unmatched. CDR3 length: 14 residues. CDR1 is MNHEY, CDR2 SVGEGT, per germline. In DNA, the CDR3 is TGTGCCAGCAGCCGGGACCGGGGGGGCCGGGAGCAGTTCTTC. As protein: CASSRDRGGREQFF.

The chain combines TRBV7-9 with TRBJ2-6; 10 nucleotides agree with TRBD2. Germline CDR1 and CDR2: SEHNR and FQNEAQ (reference sequence). The CDR3 spans 19 residues. J was trimmed by 0 bases and V by 1 base; bases with no gene match: 6. The CDR3 reads CASSLGSGGAFSGANVLTF. DNA for the CDR3: TGTGCCAGCAGCTTAGGCAGCGGGGGGGCTTTCTCTGGGGCCAACGTCCTGACTTTC.

The chain has TRBV27 and TRBJ2-3; TRBD2 matches at 9 bases. Germline V gives CDR1 MNHEY, CDR2 SMNVEV (reference sequence). Unmatched junction bases numbered 12, after V lost 7 bases and J lost 4 bases. This CDR3 spans 16 amino acids. The CDR3 sequence: CASTETSGGRADTQYF. In DNA, the CDR3 is TGTGCCAGCACCGAAACGAGCGGGGGGCGCGCAGATACGCAGTATTTT.

The gene calls are TRBV5-8 and TRBJ1-4, with unresolved D. Looked up from germline, CDR1 is SGHTS and CDR2 is YDEGEE. The CDR3 covers 19 residues. Trimming removed 1 base at V and 7 bases at J, with 26 bases between. As DNA, the CDR3 is TGTGCCAGCAGCTTGCGCGTACCCACGGATATACGCGGGAGTGAAAAACTGTTTTTT. Translation: CASSLRVPTDIRGSEKLFF.

V usage is TRBV6-4 and J usage is TRBJ2-3; D ambiguous. V was pared by 3 bases and J by 0 bases, with 4 bases between. The CDR3 is 13 amino acids. Per the germline V gene, CDR1 is MRHNA and CDR2 is SNTAGT. The CDR3 coding sequence is TGTGCCAGCAGTGATCAGAGCACAGATACGCAGTATTTT. This gives the protein CASSDQSTDTQYF.

This clone was picked up one time. The CDR3 reads CASSLQQGSYEQYF. In DNA form, the CDR3 reads TGCGCCAGCAGCCTCCAACAGGGATCCTACGAGCAGTACTTC. This chain connects TRBV4-3 to TRBJ2-7, with D tentatively TRBD1 (6 bases). The germline gives CDR1 LGHNA, CDR2 YSLEER. The V end was cut by 4 bases, the J end by 1 base, with 11 bases between. The CDR3 covers 14 residues.